These 10 T cell receptor beta chains were sequenced from one sample in a study of T cell responses to AZD1222 COVID-19 vaccine. The data were produced by immunoSEQ multiplex PCR, yet TCRdb's version contains in-frame clones alone and is incomplete. The repertoire holds around 100,000 clones, roughly 84% seen once, with over 15% in the top ten. Specimen: peripheral blood, collected on day 0 of AZD1222 vaccination. Every receptor here comes from an adult in good health.

The chain links TRBV5-5 to TRBJ1-1; 8 bases align to TRBD1. From germline, CDR1 is SGHKS and CDR2 YYEKEE (reference sequence). The J segment lost 5 bases and the V segment lost 5 bases, leaving 2 bases of the junction unmatched. The length of the CDR3 is 12 residues. Written as DNA, the CDR3 is TGTGCCAGCAGAAGGACAGGGACTGAAGCTTTCTTT. Amino acid sequence: CASRRTGTEAFF.

This chain links TRBV2 with TRBJ2-6, with D uncertain. The V and J ends lost 9 bases and 4 bases respectively, with 13 bases between them. Germline CDR1 is SNHLY and CDR2 is FYNNEI. The CDR3 loop spans 14 amino acids. The CDR3 sequence: CARQALSGANVLTF. In nucleotides, the CDR3 is TGTGCCAGGCAAGCTTTGTCCGGGGCCAACGTCCTGACTTTC.

The CDR3 reads CASSTGAGGLWEQYF. For the CDR3, the DNA is TGTGCCAGCAGCACAGGGGCGGGAGGGTTGTGGGAGCAGTACTTC. The chain employs TRBV28 and TRBJ2-7; 9 positions match TRBD2. The CDR3 is 15 amino acids. Looked up from germline, CDR1 is MDHEN and CDR2 is SYDVKM. The ends lost 6 bases at V and 7 bases at J; junction bases unmatched: 13.

Regarding this clone: Other DNA sequences of this sample code for an identical CDR3. The chain is built from TRBV24-1 and TRBJ2-3; 10 nucleotides agree with TRBD2. CDR1 and CDR2 (germline): KGHDR, SFDVKD. CDR3 length: 16 amino acids. V trimming: 0 bases; J trimming: 6 bases; junction bases outside the gene matches: 5. The CDR3 DNA is TGTGCCACCAGTGATTTGGGGCTAGCGGGAGCGGATACGCAGTATTTT. Translating gives CATSDLGLAGADTQYF.

V and J are TRBV9 and TRBJ2-5; D gene ambiguous. V gave up 1 base and J gave up 3 bases, with 7 bases separating them. The CDR3 covers 13 residues. Germline values: CDR1 SGDLS, CDR2 YYNGEE. The CDR3 spells CASSVRVEETQYF. As DNA, the CDR3 is TGTGCCAGCAGCGTACGGGTCGAAGAGACCCAGTACTTC. Combining the CDR3 with reference TRBV9 and TRBJ2-5 gives the whole variable domain DSGVTQTPKHLITATGQRVTLRCSPRSGDLSVYWYQQSLDQGLQFLIQYYNGEERAKGNILERFSAQQFPDLHSELNLSSLELGDSALYFCASSVRVEETQYFGPGTRLLVL.

This clone showed up just once. The rearrangement links TRBV6-1 to TRBJ1-2; D remains ambiguous. The germline V gene has CDR1 MNHNS and CDR2 SASEGT. Trimming stripped 2 bases from V and 7 bases from J, with 14 bases between. The CDR3 spans 14 residues. This CDR3 is CASSESSIARGYTF. The DNA of the CDR3 is TGTGCCAGCAGTGAATCGTCGATAGCGCGTGGCTACACCTTC.

The chain couples TRBV14 to TRBJ2-1, with D perhaps TRBD2 (5 bases). Germline V gene data show CDR1 as SGHDN and CDR2 as FVKESK. The CDR3 runs to 13 residues. Trimming cost V 11 bases and J 5 bases, with 16 bases left between them. The CDR3 spells CAPRVRGNNEQFF. The DNA for the CDR3 is TGTGCCCCACGGGTCCGGGGAAACAATGAGCAGTTCTTC.

The chain couples TRBV7-9 to TRBJ2-3; D remains unclear. The CDR3 extends over 13 amino acids. Germline V gene lookup returns CDR1 SEHNR and CDR2 FQNEAQ (reference sequence). V lost 2 bases and J lost 5, with 8 bases in between. The CDR3: CASSLRWGDTQYF. The CDR3 nucleotides are TGTGCCAGCAGCTTACGATGGGGAGATACGCAGTATTTT.

This clone was detected only once. The V and J genes are TRBV6-2 or TRBV6-3 and TRBJ1-5; weak D call: TRBD1 (5 bases). V lost 2 bases and J lost 7, with 15 bases in between. The CDR3 has 15 amino acids. The V gene's germline CDR1 is MNHEY and CDR2 SVGEGT. CDR3 sequence: CASSYRAGQHQPQHF. CDR3 bases: TGTGCCAGCAGTTACCGCGCGGGGCAGCACCAGCCCCAGCATTTT.

The rearrangement uses TRBV5-1 and TRBJ1-3; possibly TRBD1 for D (5 bases). Germline V CDR1 and CDR2: SGHRS, YFSETQ. The CDR3 sequence is 17 residues long. Trimming took off 0 bases at V and 0 bases at J, with 13 bases between the two ends. The CDR3 here is CASSLGTGRSSGNTIYF. CDR3 nucleotides: TGCGCCAGCAGCTTGGGAACAGGTCGGAGCTCTGGAAACACCATATATTTT.